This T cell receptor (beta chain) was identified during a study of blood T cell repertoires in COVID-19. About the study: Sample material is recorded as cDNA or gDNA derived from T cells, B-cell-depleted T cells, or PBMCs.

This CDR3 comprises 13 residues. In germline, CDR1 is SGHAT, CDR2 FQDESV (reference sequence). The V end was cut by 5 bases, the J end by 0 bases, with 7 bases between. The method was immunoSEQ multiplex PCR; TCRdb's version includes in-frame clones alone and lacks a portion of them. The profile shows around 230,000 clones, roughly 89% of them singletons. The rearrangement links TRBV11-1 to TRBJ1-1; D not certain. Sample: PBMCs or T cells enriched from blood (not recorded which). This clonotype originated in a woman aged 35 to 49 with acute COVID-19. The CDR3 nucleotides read TGTGCCAGCAGCCTGCGCATGAACACTGAAGCTTTCTTT. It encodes CASSLRMNTEAFF.